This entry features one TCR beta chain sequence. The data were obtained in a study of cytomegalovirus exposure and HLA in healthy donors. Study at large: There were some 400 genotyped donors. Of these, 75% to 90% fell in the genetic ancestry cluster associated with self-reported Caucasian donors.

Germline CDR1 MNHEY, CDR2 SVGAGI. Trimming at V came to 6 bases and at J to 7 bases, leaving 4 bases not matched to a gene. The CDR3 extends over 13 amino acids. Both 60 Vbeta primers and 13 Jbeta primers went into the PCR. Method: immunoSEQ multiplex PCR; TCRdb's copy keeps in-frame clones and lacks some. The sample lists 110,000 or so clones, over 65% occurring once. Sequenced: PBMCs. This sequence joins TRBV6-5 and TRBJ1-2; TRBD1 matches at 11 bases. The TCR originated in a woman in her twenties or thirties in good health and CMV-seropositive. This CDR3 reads CASSPGQGVGYTF. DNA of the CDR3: TGTGCCAGCAGCCCGGGACAGGGGGTTGGCTACACCTTC.